These 16 T cell receptor beta chains originate from one sample sequenced in a study of response to subunit inactivated influenza vaccine. TCRdb reprocessed the RT-PCR reads with MiXCR, giving one entry per CDR3 protein. Of around 190,000 distinct CDR3 sequences listed, about a tenth are singletons. The material sequenced was non-naive T cells sorted from PBMCs, taken on the day of vaccination. The receptors here all came from a middle-aged man who received an inactivated influenza vaccine.

The chain has TRBV12-3 or TRBV12-4 and TRBJ1-4; no definite D call. There are 15 residues in the CDR3. Between the trimmed V and J ends, which lost 6 bases and 7 bases, there was a span of 18 bases. CDR3 residues: CASSPLGAAGEKLFF. The DNA of the CDR3 is TGTGCCAGCAGCCCTTTGGGAGCGGCGGGTGAAAAACTGTTTTTT.

The table lists this clonotype with a few counts. The chain uses TRBV5-5 and TRBJ1-5; D remains unclear. CDR3 size: 14 residues. Germline V gives CDR1 SGHKS, CDR2 YYEKEE (reference sequence). Trimming left V 0 bases short and J 4 bases short, with 8 bases between. As DNA, the CDR3 is TGTGCCAGCAGCTTGGCTATGGTGAATCAGCCCCAGCATTTT. This codes for CASSLAMVNQPQHF.

This clonotype was observed a few times. The J gene is TRBJ2-1, the V gene TRBV6-6, with 8 bases aligning to TRBD1. V lost 10 bases and J lost 6; bases outside the gene matches: 8. Per the germline V gene, CDR1 is MNHNY and CDR2 is SVGAGI (reference sequence). The CDR3 totals 13 residues. CDR3 nucleotide sequence: TGTGCCACCTCAGGGGGCAGTCGCAATGAGCAGTTCTTC. This translates into CATSGGSRNEQFF.

This chain connects TRBV11-2 to TRBJ2-3; 11 nucleotides align to TRBD1. J lost 7 bases, V lost 1 base, and 7 bases had no gene match. The length of the CDR3 is 16 residues. Germline V lookup: CDR1 SGHAT, CDR2 FQNNGV. The CDR3 sequence is CASSLAWDRGINTQYF. The CDR3 nucleotides read TGTGCCAGCAGCTTAGCTTGGGACAGGGGGATCAATACGCAGTATTTT.

There are many counts of this clonotype. This chain connects TRBV7-3 to TRBJ2-5; D is unclear. V was cut by 2 bases and J by 2 bases, with 9 bases left in between. The CDR3 covers 14 residues. Germline V gives CDR1 SGHTA, CDR2 FQGTGA. CDR3 DNA sequence: TGTGCCAGCAGCTTATCCGCCACTCAAGAGACCCAGTACTTC. Its translation is CASSLSATQETQYF.

This clonotype has a handful of counts. This chain connects TRBV20-1 to TRBJ2-5; 9 bases map to TRBD1. The CDR3 covers 14 residues. V was pared by 6 bases and J by 4 bases, with 9 bases of the junction left unmatched. The germline V gene encodes CDR1 DFQATT and CDR2 SNEGSKA (reference sequence). CDR3 loop: CSARRDRASETQYF. The DNA of the CDR3 is TGCAGTGCACGCCGGGACAGGGCTTCAGAGACCCAGTACTTC.

V and J are TRBV24-1 and TRBJ2-5; a possible D gene is TRBD1 (5 bases). There are 13 residues in the CDR3. CDR1 and CDR2 from the germline V gene are KGHDR and SFDVKD. V was cut by 5 bases and J by 5 bases, with 11 bases left in between. The CDR3 loop reads CATSAQGRETQYF. CDR3 DNA: TGTGCCACCAGTGCCCAGGGTAGGGAGACCCAGTACTTC.

The table lists this clonotype with many counts. V is TRBV20-1 and J is TRBJ1-1; D not certain. Trimming took off 2 bases at V and 4 bases at J, with 14 bases between the two ends. CDR3 length: 14 amino acids. Germline V gene sequence: CDR1 DFQATT, CDR2 SNEGSKA (reference sequence). CDR3 sequence (DNA): TGCAGTGCTAGACTTACGAGCGGGTCCACTGAAGCTTTCTTT. It encodes CSARLTSGSTEAFF.

A few counts support this clonotype. The chain is built from TRBV24-1 and TRBJ2-1, with D perhaps matching TRBD1 (6 bases). Per germline, CDR1 KGHDR and CDR2 SFDVKD. The CDR3 contains 11 residues. Trimming took off 7 bases at V and 9 bases at J, with 9 bases between the two ends. The CDR3 DNA sequence: TGTGCCACCAGCCTGGACAGTGAGCAGTTCTTC. Translated: CATSLDSEQFF.

This clonotype was seen only a few times. The J gene is TRBJ2-3, the V gene TRBV2, with no clear D. V was shortened by 4 bases and J by 8 bases, with 10 bases between the two germline ends. The V gene's germline CDR1 is SNHLY and CDR2 FYNNEI. The CDR3 contains 12 residues. CDR3 in DNA: TGTGCCAGCAGTGCGCTTACAACTACGCAGTATTTT. It codes for CASSALTTTQYF. Full variable domain (missing parts from reference TRBV2 and TRBJ2-3): EPEVTQTPSHQVTQMGQEVILRCVPISNHLYFYWYRQILGQKVEFLVSFYNNEISEKSEIFDDQFSVERPDGSNFTLKIRSTKLEDSAMYFCASSALTTTQYFGPGTRLTVL.

This chain joins TRBV7-3 and TRBJ2-5; D gene uncertain. Trimming removed 2 bases from V and 5 bases from J, with 9 bases in between. The CDR3 consists of 13 residues. Germline V gene data show CDR1 as SGHTA and CDR2 as FQGTGA. In DNA form, the CDR3 reads TGTGCCAGCAGCTTACACCCGTCGGAGACCCAGTACTTC. Protein product: CASSLHPSETQYF.

This clonotype was seen many times. The chain joins TRBV27 to TRBJ2-1; D is perhaps TRBD1 (6 bases). The CDR3 is made up of 15 amino acids. The germline gives CDR1 MNHEY, CDR2 SMNVEV (reference sequence). V was trimmed by 6 bases and J by 0 bases, leaving 12 bases between them. The CDR3 reads CASSPGVSSYNEQFF. CDR3 DNA: TGTGCCAGCAGCCCAGGGGTCAGCTCCTACAATGAGCAGTTCTTC.

The genes are TRBV10-3 and TRBJ2-4, with D possibly matching TRBD2 (6 bases). Trimming took off 11 bases at V and 5 bases at J, with 13 bases between the two ends. Germline CDR1 reads ENHRY; CDR2 reads SYGVKD. This CDR3 region has 12 residues. CDR3 sequence (DNA): TGTGCCTCATCCTCGGGGGAAAACATTCAGTACTTC. It specifies CASSSGENIQYF.

This clonotype was seen many times. The gene calls are TRBV7-2 and TRBJ1-2; D possibly corresponds to TRBD1 (6 bases). Germline V gene sequence: CDR1 SGHTA, CDR2 FQGNSA. V was trimmed by 1 base and J by 7 bases, leaving 10 bases between them. The CDR3 has 13 residues. The CDR3 region is CASSLDRVLGYTF. Here the CDR3 DNA reads TGTGCCAGCAGCTTAGACAGGGTACTTGGCTACACCTTC.

This clonotype was recorded a few times. V and J are TRBV20-1 and TRBJ2-1; D possibly corresponds to TRBD1 (5 bases). The CDR3 totals 16 residues. Looked up from germline, CDR1 is DFQATT and CDR2 is SNEGSKA (reference sequence). V was trimmed by 0 bases and J by 0 bases, leaving 12 bases between them. The CDR3 nucleotides read TGCAGTGCTAGAGATCAGGGAACTCCCTCCTACAATGAGCAGTTCTTC. Translated: CSARDQGTPSYNEQFF.

This clonotype was counted between two and nine times. The chain joins TRBV3-1 to TRBJ2-1; TRBD1 matches at 9 bases. The J segment lost 9 bases and the V segment lost 2 bases, leaving 8 bases of the junction unmatched. The CDR3 sequence is 15 residues long. Germline loops: CDR1 LGHDT, CDR2 YNNKEL (reference sequence). The CDR3 DNA is TGTGCCAGCAGCCAATTAGGGACAGGGTTGGGTGAGCAGTTCTTC. Translated, it gives CASSQLGTGLGEQFF.